What follows is one TCR beta chain and its context. The junction and the germline gene differ at one end; a read error may be behind it. MiXCR was run by TCRdb on the 5' RACE reads, yielding one entry per CDR3 protein. The repertoire holds about 61,000 distinct CDR3 sequences, with 25% to 35% as singletons. Germline-derived CDR1 and CDR2 are MNHEY and SMNVEV (reference sequence). This CDR3 has 17 amino acids. The V gene is TRBV27, the J gene TRBJ1-1; 7 bases map to TRBD1. The receptor's source is a female donor with breast cancer. Source material: tumor-infiltrating naive CD4+ T cells sorted from the breast tumor. Subset specified: naive CD4+ T cells, CD4+CD45RA+CD25-. DNA for the CDR3: TGTGCCAGCAGAAAAAACGTGGCAGGGGGTCGGAACACTGTAGCTTTCTTT. This codes for CASRKNVAGGRNTVAFF.